A single sample gave rise to the 19 T cell receptor beta chains below, sequenced in a study of shared clonotypes between healthy human individuals. Only in-frame clones appear in the TCRdb table, and some are missing; sequencing was by immunoSEQ multiplex PCR. The sample includes about 2.1 million clones, around 95% of them seen just once. Terminally differentiated effector memory CD45RA+ cells were left out of the naive CD8 fraction, which was CD45RO-negative and positively selected for CCR7. The source material was naive CD8+ T cells from PBMCs. All receptors come from a man between 18 and 35 years old in good health. Some clones in this sample may be carry-over from other donors' samples.

The chain links TRBV6-5 to TRBJ2-7; 10 nucleotides align to TRBD1. The germline V gene has CDR1 MNHEY and CDR2 SVGAGI. The CDR3 covers 15 residues. V lost 6 bases and J lost 2; bases outside the gene matches: 7. The CDR3 protein is CASRLRQGAPYEQYF. The CDR3 coding sequence is TGTGCCAGCAGACTCCGACAGGGGGCTCCCTACGAGCAGTACTTC.

The rearrangement links TRBV5-1 to TRBJ2-1; TRBD2 agrees at 15 bases. From germline, CDR1 is SGHRS and CDR2 YFSETQ. Germline trimming cut 7 bases from V and 7 bases from J; bases unmatched to any gene: 9. The CDR3 is made up of 16 amino acids. In DNA, the CDR3 is TGCGCCAGCCGGGACTCTGGACTAGCGGGAGGGAATGAGCAGTTCTTC. This gives the protein CASRDSGLAGGNEQFF.

A remark on this clone: Other nucleotide sequences in the sample specify the same CDR3. J is TRBJ2-1 and V is TRBV10-2; 9 nucleotides match TRBD1. Germline V gene data show CDR1 as WSHSY and CDR2 as SAAADI. V was pared by 6 bases and J by 3 bases, with 0 bases of the junction left unmatched. The CDR3 spans 13 residues. This CDR3 reads CASRDRGYNEQFF. The CDR3 DNA sequence: TGCGCCAGCAGGGACAGGGGCTACAATGAGCAGTTCTTC.

The rearrangement links TRBV4-1 to TRBJ2-7; tentative D call: TRBD2 (5 bases). The CDR3 has 15 residues. V gave up 2 bases and J gave up 0 bases, with 11 bases separating them. The germline gives CDR1 MGHRA, CDR2 YSYEKL. For the CDR3, the DNA is TGCGCCAGCAGCCAATCGGCTGGAGGCTCCTACGAGCAGTACTTC. Its translation is CASSQSAGGSYEQYF.

The chain carries TRBV9 and TRBJ2-2; 12 positions match TRBD2. This CDR3 is built from 15 residues. V was clipped by 4 bases and J by 4 bases; unmatched bases: 2. Germline V lookup: CDR1 SGDLS, CDR2 YYNGEE. CDR3 bases: TGTGCCAGCAGCCTGGGACTAGCGGGCACCGGGGAGCTGTTTTTT. This codes for CASSLGLAGTGELFF.

V is TRBV9 and J is TRBJ2-1, with D possibly called TRBD1 or TRBD2 (5 bases each). CDR1 is SGDLS and CDR2 is YYNGEE in the germline V gene. The CDR3 spans 14 residues. The V end lost 0 bases, the J end lost 10 bases, and 14 bases lay between the germline ends. The CDR3 region is CASSVAEGRREQFF. The CDR3 DNA reads TGTGCCAGCAGCGTAGCTGAGGGACGGAGGGAGCAGTTCTTC.

This CDR3 is CASSSFTEAFF. DNA of the CDR3: TGTGCCAGTAGTTCGTTTACTGAAGCTTTCTTT. This sequence joins TRBV19 and TRBJ1-1, with D unresolved. V lost 5 bases and J lost 5, with 6 bases in between. CDR1 and CDR2 (germline): LNHDA, SQIVND (reference sequence). This CDR3 region has 11 residues.

The CDR3 sequence is CASSQDGRIQETQYF. The CDR3 DNA is TGTGCCAGCAGCCAAGACGGGCGGATCCAAGAGACCCAGTACTTC. The chain is built from TRBV4-2 and TRBJ2-5, with D unclear. The CDR3 contains 15 residues. Trimming removed 0 bases from V and 1 base from J, with 9 bases in between. CDR1 LGHNA and CDR2 YNFKEQ come from the germline V gene.

The rearrangement joins TRBV9 to TRBJ1-1, with 8 bases aligning to TRBD1. The CDR3 covers 14 residues. The ends lost 3 bases at V and 7 bases at J; junction bases unmatched: 8. Germline V lookup: CDR1 SGDLS, CDR2 YYNGEE. CDR3 residues: CASSESGTGGEAFF. The DNA for the CDR3 is TGTGCCAGCAGCGAGTCCGGGACAGGAGGTGAAGCTTTCTTT.

J is TRBJ1-4 and V is TRBV7-9, with D perhaps TRBD1 (5 bases). This CDR3 has 15 residues. The V and J ends lost 6 bases and 4 bases respectively, with 15 bases between them. Germline CDR1 SEHNR, CDR2 FQNEAQ (reference sequence). CDR3 DNA sequence: TGTGCCAGCAGAGGAGCCAGGGCGCATAATGAAAAACTGTTTTTT. This encodes CASRGARAHNEKLFF.

The genes are TRBV2 and TRBJ1-3, with no clear D. This CDR3 has 15 residues. Trimming removed 6 bases from V and 2 bases from J, with 14 bases in between. Germline V CDR1 and CDR2: SNHLY, FYNNEI. CDR3 bases: TGTGCCAGCAGCGGCCGCGGGGTGGCTGGAAACACCATATATTTT. Translation: CASSGRGVAGNTIYF.

This CDR3 reads CASSLGPENEQFF. DNA for the CDR3: TGTGCCAGCAGTTTAGGGCCCGAGAATGAGCAGTTCTTC. The V gene is TRBV27, the J gene TRBJ2-1; D unresolved. Germline V gene data show CDR1 as MNHEY and CDR2 as SMNVEV (reference sequence). The germline V and J ends were trimmed by 2 bases and 7 bases, with 9 bases remaining between them. The CDR3 sequence is 13 residues long.

This chain connects TRBV7-9 to TRBJ1-2; a weak D match, TRBD1 (5 bases). Trimming pared 6 bases from V and 5 bases from J, leaving 16 bases between. Germline-derived CDR1 and CDR2 are SEHNR and FQNEAQ (reference sequence). The CDR3 has 14 amino acids. DNA for the CDR3: TGTGCCAGCAGTTCAGGGTTCTCGATGTATGGCTACACCTTC. The encoded protein is CASSSGFSMYGYTF.

The V call is TRBV7-6, the J call TRBJ2-1; the match to TRBD1 covers 11 bases. CDR3 length equals 14 residues. Germline assignment: CDR1 SGHVS and CDR2 FNYEAQ. Trimming removed 4 bases from V and 9 bases from J; junction bases left unmatched: 5. The CDR3 nucleotides are TGTGCCAGCAGCTCTTGGACAGGGGGCAGTGAGCAGTTCTTC. Translated, it gives CASSSWTGGSEQFF.

CDR3 nucleotides: TGCGCCAGCAGCCCGGACAGGAGCAGCTCCTACGAGCAGTACTTC. This sequence encodes CASSPDRSSSYEQYF. The rearrangement links TRBV4-3 to TRBJ2-7; 7 positions agree with TRBD1. Germline loops: CDR1 LGHNA, CDR2 YSLEER. This CDR3 comprises 15 residues. Trimming cost V 4 bases and J 0 bases; bases outside gene matches: 6.

This rearrangement joins TRBV2 to TRBJ1-4, with 8 positions matching TRBD1. This CDR3 has 18 amino acids. CDR1 is SNHLY and CDR2 is FYNNEI in the germline V gene. The V gene end was trimmed by 6 bases and the J gene end by 3 bases; junction bases not matched to a gene: 15. The CDR3 loop is CASSQNRDRRSANEKLFF. The CDR3 DNA sequence: TGTGCCAGCAGCCAAAACCGGGACAGGCGGTCAGCTAATGAAAAACTGTTTTTT.

This sequence joins TRBV7-2 and TRBJ1-2; TRBD1 matches 8 bases. CDR3 length: 13 amino acids. The germline CDR1 and CDR2 sequences are SGHTA and FQGNSA. V trimming: 2 bases; J trimming: 6 bases; junction bases outside the gene matches: 2. CDR3 loop: CASSLPTGDGYTF. The CDR3 DNA reads TGTGCCAGCAGCTTACCGACAGGGGATGGCTACACCTTC. Complete variable domain (other parts from reference TRBV7-2 and TRBJ1-2): GAGVSQSPSNKVTEKGKDVELRCDPISGHTALYWYRQSLGQGLEFLIYFQGNSAPDKSGLPSDRFSAERTGGSVSTLTIQRTQQEDSAVYLCASSLPTGDGYTFGSGTRLTVV.

The chain uses TRBV5-1 and TRBJ2-1; D possibly corresponds to TRBD1 (5 bases). Germline V lookup: CDR1 SGHRS, CDR2 YFSETQ. Trimming pared 4 bases from V and 0 bases from J, leaving 20 bases between. CDR3 length: 18 amino acids. In DNA, the CDR3 is TGCGCCAGCAGCCCTCTTAAACCGGACAAGAGCTCCTACAATGAGCAGTTCTTC. This translates into CASSPLKPDKSSYNEQFF.

The chain joins TRBV7-9 to TRBJ1-2; D is unresolved. The germline V gene encodes CDR1 SEHNR and CDR2 FQNEAQ (reference sequence). This CDR3 is built from 14 residues. Trimming removed 5 bases from V and 5 bases from J, with 15 bases in between. The CDR3 loop reads CASSADGKNYGYTF. The CDR3, as DNA: TGTGCCAGCAGCGCGGACGGGAAAAATTATGGCTACACCTTC.